One sample yielded the 23 T cell receptor beta chains listed below, sequenced in a study of T cell responses to AZD1222 COVID-19 vaccine. Data came from immunoSEQ multiplex PCR; TCRdb stores just in-frame clones and leaves some out. The table includes roughly 99,000 clones, approximately 92% detected once. The sequencing here drew on peripheral blood, taken 28 days after the second AZD1222 dose. These TCRs come from an adult who received the AZD1222 COVID-19 vaccine.

The chain couples TRBV4-2 to TRBJ2-6; D not resolved. Germline V gives CDR1 LGHNA, CDR2 YNFKEQ. Trimming removed 6 bases from V and 5 bases from J, with 11 bases in between. The CDR3 covers 14 residues. Written as DNA, the CDR3 is TGTGCCAGCAGACAGTACTTCCGGGCCAACGTCCTGACTTTC. It translates to CASRQYFRANVLTF.

The chain uses TRBV21-1 and TRBJ1-1; TRBD1 is the table's D call and was not checked against the DNA. TRBV21-1 counts as a pseudogene. CDR3 length equals 18 residues. The CDR3 bases are TGTGCCAGCAGCAAAGAGAAGACAGGGGGCGATTCGTCCACTGAAGCTTTCTTT. Its translation: CASSKEKTGGDSSTEAFF.

This clone was counted a few times. The chain couples TRBV2 to TRBJ2-1; possible D gene TRBD1, 5 bases. Per the germline V gene, CDR1 is SNHLY and CDR2 is FYNNEI. Trimming cost V 10 bases and J 5 bases, with 9 bases left between them. CDR3 length: 11 amino acids. The CDR3 reads CATTDNNEQFF. The DNA of the CDR3 is TGTGCCACGACGGACAACAATGAGCAGTTCTTC.

V is TRBV18 and J is TRBJ2-7; tentatively, D is TRBD1 or TRBD2 (5 bases each). Germline-derived CDR1 and CDR2 are KGHSH and LQKENI. Trimming stripped 2 bases from V and 4 bases from J, with 12 bases between. The CDR3 loop spans 14 amino acids. The CDR3 spells CASSPKRGGYEQYF. The CDR3 nucleotides are TGTGCCAGCTCACCAAAGAGGGGCGGGTACGAGCAGTACTTC.

The CDR3 DNA reads as TGTGCCAGTAGTAGGGACACCCATTACACCGGGGAGCTGTTTTTT. Encoded protein: CASSRDTHYTGELFF. The chain joins TRBV19 to TRBJ2-2; possible D gene TRBD1, 6 bases. The CDR3 is 15 amino acids. CDR1 and CDR2 from the germline V gene are LNHDA and SQIVND (reference sequence). V lost 4 bases and J 3 bases, leaving 12 bases between the germline ends. Drawing the rest from reference TRBV19 and TRBJ2-2, the complete variable domain is DGGITQSPKYLFRKEGQNVTLSCEQNLNHDAMYWYRQDPGQGLRLIYYSQIVNDFQKGDIAEGYSVSREKKESFPLTVTSAQKNPTAFYLCASSRDTHYTGELFFGEGSRLTVL.

This chain connects TRBV4-2 to TRBJ2-7; 10 bases are shared with TRBD2. This CDR3 has 16 amino acids. V shed 5 bases and J 4 bases; nucleotides not matched to a gene: 11. Germline V gene data show CDR1 as LGHNA and CDR2 as YNFKEQ. The CDR3 here is CASSTTGSGGVYEQYF. The CDR3 region has the DNA TGTGCCAGCAGCACAACCGGGAGCGGGGGGGTTTACGAGCAGTACTTC.

The chain joins TRBV6-5 to TRBJ1-1; D is unclear. V was pared by 10 bases and J by 6 bases, with 18 bases between. The germline gives CDR1 MNHEY, CDR2 SVGAGI. CDR3 length equals 13 residues. CDR3 protein: CATQSPRQAEAFF. Here the CDR3 DNA reads TGTGCCACACAAAGTCCCAGACAAGCTGAAGCTTTCTTT.

In its sample, this clone was seen a few times. The chain combines TRBV5-6 with TRBJ2-7, with 9 bases that match TRBD1. J gave up 7 bases and V 4 bases, and 12 bases lay outside the gene matches. CDR3 size: 15 residues. In germline, CDR1 is SGHDT, CDR2 YYEEEE. The CDR3 DNA reads TGTGCCAGCAGCCTGGGTGGGACAGGGAGGGAAGAGCAGTACTTC. Translated, it gives CASSLGGTGREEQYF. Looking up the rest from reference TRBV5-6 and TRBJ2-7 gives the full variable domain: DAGVTQSPTHLIKTRGQQVTLRCSPKSGHDTVSWYQQALGQGPQFIFQYYEEEERQRGNFPDRFSGHQFPNYSSELNVNALLLGDSALYLCASSLGGTGREEQYFGPGTRLTVT.

The V and J genes are TRBV9 and TRBJ1-3, with TRBD1 matching over 8 bases. There are 15 residues in the CDR3. Germline assignment: CDR1 SGDLS and CDR2 YYNGEE. Germline trimming cut 2 bases from V and 0 bases from J; bases unmatched to any gene: 1. DNA for the CDR3: TGTGCCAGCAGCGTTGGGACAGGCTCTGGAAACACCATATATTTT. Its translation is CASSVGTGSGNTIYF. Together with reference TRBV9 and TRBJ1-3, the CDR3 gives the full variable domain: DSGVTQTPKHLITATGQRVTLRCSPRSGDLSVYWYQQSLDQGLQFLIQYYNGEERAKGNILERFSAQQFPDLHSELNLSSLELGDSALYFCASSVGTGSGNTIYFGEGSWLTVV.

This clone was seen just once. The gene calls are TRBV30 and TRBJ2-5; possible D gene TRBD2, 6 bases. The CDR3 runs 11 residues. Trimming removed 4 bases from V and 9 bases from J, with 12 bases in between. CDR1 and CDR2 from the germline V gene are GTSNPN and SVGIG (reference sequence). CDR3 in amino acids: CAWMGGSAQYF. DNA for the CDR3: TGTGCCTGGATGGGGGGATCTGCCCAGTACTTC.

This sequence joins TRBV5-1 and TRBJ2-3; D is undetermined. The CDR3 totals 18 residues. With 3 bases removed from V and 2 bases from J, the gap between germline ends came to 22 bases. The germline V gene has CDR1 SGHRS and CDR2 YFSETQ. In nucleotides, the CDR3 is TGCGCCAGCAGCTCTTTTCCGATGGACGCGAGATTCACAGATACGCAGTATTTT. Its translation: CASSSFPMDARFTDTQYF.

The chain couples TRBV6-5 to TRBJ2-7; 8 positions agree with TRBD1. Germline V gene data show CDR1 as MNHEY and CDR2 as SVGAGI. The CDR3 is made up of 13 amino acids. The ends lost 7 bases at V and 7 bases at J; junction bases unmatched: 9. Written as DNA, the CDR3 is TGTGCCAGCACCAGAAAACAGGGGGTGGAGCAGTACTTC. Encoded protein: CASTRKQGVEQYF.

V and J are TRBV21-1 and TRBJ2-5. TRBV21-1 is noted as a pseudogene. The CDR3 has 14 amino acids. The CDR3 here is CASSRISEQETQYF. CDR3 DNA sequence: TGTGCCAGCAGCAGGATCTCAGAACAAGAGACCCAGTACTTC.

The V gene is TRBV18, the J gene TRBJ2-2, with a possible D match to TRBD1 (5 bases). Trimming took off 3 bases at V and 2 bases at J, with 13 bases between the two ends. Per the germline V gene, CDR1 is KGHSH and CDR2 is LQKENI. The CDR3 contains 16 residues. The CDR3 reads CASSPDEGHNTGELFF. In nucleotides, the CDR3 is TGTGCCAGCTCACCGGACGAAGGACACAACACCGGGGAGCTGTTTTTT.

The chain combines TRBV18 with TRBJ1-1, with D uncertain. Per the germline V gene, CDR1 is KGHSH and CDR2 is LQKENI. The CDR3 sequence is 12 residues long. With 4 bases removed from V and 8 bases from J, the gap between germline ends came to 11 bases. The CDR3 DNA is TGTGCCAGCTCACGTTCGAGGCAAGAAGCTTTCTTT. Its translation: CASSRSRQEAFF.

This sequence joins TRBV5-1 and TRBJ2-5; 8 nucleotides align to TRBD2. V shed 3 bases, J shed 2 bases, and the junction held 6 bases outside the gene matches. The germline V gene has CDR1 SGHRS and CDR2 YFSETQ. The length of the CDR3 is 15 residues. The DNA of the CDR3 is TGCGCCAGCAGCTCGACCGGGACTAGGCAAGAGACCCAGTACTTC. Translated, it gives CASSSTGTRQETQYF.

This chain links TRBV11-2 with TRBJ1-3; the match to TRBD1 covers 8 bases. The junction had 4 bases not matched to a gene; V was cut back by 5 bases and J by 7 bases. Looked up from germline, CDR1 is SGHAT and CDR2 is FQNNGV. This CDR3 spans 13 amino acids. This chain's CDR3 is CASSTRQGNTIYF. CDR3 nucleotide sequence: TGTGCCAGCAGCACGCGACAGGGGAACACCATATATTTT. Full variable domain (rest looked up from reference TRBV11-2 and TRBJ1-3): EAGVAQSPRYKIIEKRQSVAFWCNPISGHATLYWYQQILGQGPKLLIQFQNNGVVDDSQLPKDRFSAERLKGVDSTLKIQPAKLEDSAVYLCASSTRQGNTIYFGEGSWLTVV.

V and J are TRBV4-2 and TRBJ1-4, with a weak D call TRBD1 (5 bases). Between the trimmed V and J ends, which lost 7 bases and 0 bases, there was a span of 12 bases. This CDR3 is built from 15 residues. From germline, CDR1 is LGHNA and CDR2 YNFKEQ. This chain's CDR3 is CASTPTTATNEKLFF. Written as DNA, the CDR3 is TGTGCCAGCACCCCAACGACAGCAACTAATGAAAAACTGTTTTTT.

CDR3 DNA sequence: TGTGCCATCAGAGGGGAGGGATTGATTTCCTACGAGCAGTACTTC. Translation gives CAIRGEGLISYEQYF. The chain employs TRBV10-3 and TRBJ2-7, with 7 bases lining up with TRBD2. Trimming removed 6 bases from V and 1 base from J; junction bases left unmatched: 9. CDR3 size: 15 residues. Germline V gives CDR1 ENHRY, CDR2 SYGVKD.

V gene TRBV9 combines with J gene TRBJ2-5, with D perhaps TRBD1 or TRBD2 (5 bases each). From germline, CDR1 is SGDLS and CDR2 YYNGEE. Trimming left V 3 bases short and J 1 base short, with 10 bases between. The CDR3 runs 14 residues. The chain's CDR3 is CASSAEGTQETQYF. CDR3 DNA: TGTGCCAGCAGCGCCGAGGGGACCCAAGAGACCCAGTACTTC.

For the CDR3, the DNA is TGTGCCAGCAGCTTGGGGGCGACTAGCGGGTCAGTCTTGGAGACCCAGTACTTC. It is translated as CASSLGATSGSVLETQYF. The chain recombines TRBV7-2 with TRBJ2-5; TRBD2 aligns across 10 bases. Germline CDR1 reads SGHTA; CDR2 reads FQGNSA. Losses at the gene ends were 3 bases for V and 5 bases for J; bases not matched to a gene: 15. The CDR3 consists of 18 residues.

This clone was counted once. This rearrangement joins TRBV18 to TRBJ1-5, with a tentative D call TRBD1 (5 bases). Trimming removed 3 bases from V and 6 bases from J, with 15 bases in between. CDR3 length: 15 amino acids. Germline V gene data show CDR1 as KGHSH and CDR2 as LQKENI. The CDR3 bases are TGTGCCAGCTCACCTCTTCATCAGGGAGGTCAGCCCCAGCATTTT. Its protein product is CASSPLHQGGQPQHF. The full variable domain, completed using reference TRBV18 and TRBJ1-5, is NAGVMQNPRHLVRRRGQEARLRCSPMKGHSHVYWYRQLPEEGLKFMVYLQKENIIDESGMPKERFSAEFPKEGPSILRIQQVVRGDSAAYFCASSPLHQGGQPQHFGDGTRLSIL.

The CDR3 DNA reads as TGTGCCAGTAGTATACTAGCGGGGGGCCTGGGCACAGATACGCAGTATTTT. Translating gives CASSILAGGLGTDTQYF. The genes are TRBV19 and TRBJ2-3; 11 nucleotides agree with TRBD2. Germline V gives CDR1 LNHDA, CDR2 SQIVND (reference sequence). This CDR3 is built from 17 residues. V shed 2 bases, J shed 1 base, and the junction held 5 bases outside the gene matches.